This entry describes one T cell receptor beta chain. Authors' methods: How many nucleated cells were present was estimated from reference gene primer amplification. Measured with immunoSEQ multiplex PCR; TCRdb has only the in-frame clones, and not every one. V, J and clone size reflect that table, while D and trimming were determined from the DNA. The table has 71,000 or so clones, around 87% seen once. This sample is part of a study of blood T cell repertoires in COVID-19. Across the whole study: Spain, Italy and the United States supplied samples that represented acute and convalescent COVID-19. The cDNA or gDNA used as material had been derived from T cells, B-cell-depleted T cells, or PBMCs.

The specimen was peripheral blood. The clonotype was recovered from a man aged 45-65 years with active COVID-19.

The CDR3 sequence: CASSFRFQGGRDSPLHF. The CDR3 DNA reads as TGTGCCAGCAGTTTCAGGTTTCAGGGGGGCCGGGATTCACCCCTCCACTTT. The genes are TRBV28 and TRBJ1-6; TRBD1 agrees at 7 bases. Germline values: CDR1 MDHEN, CDR2 SYDVKM. Trimming cost V 3 bases and J 8 bases; bases outside gene matches: 13. CDR3 length: 17 residues.